This record looks at one TCR beta chain sequence and its context. The sample originates from a study of blood T cell repertoires in COVID-19. Study information: COVID-19 samples from acute and convalescent phases originated in the United States, Italy and Spain. PBMCs, B-cell-depleted T cells, or T cells provided the cDNA or gDNA that made up the material.

Germline V gene data show CDR1 as SEHNR and CDR2 as FQNEAQ (reference sequence). V was cut by 5 bases and J by 3 bases, with 13 bases left in between. This CDR3 is 14 amino acids long. Authors' data handling: Amplifying reference gene primers gave estimates of nucleated cell counts. Profiled with immunoSEQ multiplex PCR; TCRdb holds only in-frame clones, not every one. The V and J calls and clone size come from that table; D and trimming were worked out from the DNA. The table lists under 200,000 clones, approximately 80% of them singletons, with roughly 1.4% in the top ten. The specimen sequenced was peripheral blood. The receptor comes from a human donor in a cohort sampled during active COVID-19. The chain couples TRBV7-9 to TRBJ1-2, with D uncertain. This CDR3 reads CASSRQEGHYGYTF. The CDR3 region has the DNA TGTGCCAGCAGCCGCCAGGAGGGTCACTATGGCTACACCTTC.